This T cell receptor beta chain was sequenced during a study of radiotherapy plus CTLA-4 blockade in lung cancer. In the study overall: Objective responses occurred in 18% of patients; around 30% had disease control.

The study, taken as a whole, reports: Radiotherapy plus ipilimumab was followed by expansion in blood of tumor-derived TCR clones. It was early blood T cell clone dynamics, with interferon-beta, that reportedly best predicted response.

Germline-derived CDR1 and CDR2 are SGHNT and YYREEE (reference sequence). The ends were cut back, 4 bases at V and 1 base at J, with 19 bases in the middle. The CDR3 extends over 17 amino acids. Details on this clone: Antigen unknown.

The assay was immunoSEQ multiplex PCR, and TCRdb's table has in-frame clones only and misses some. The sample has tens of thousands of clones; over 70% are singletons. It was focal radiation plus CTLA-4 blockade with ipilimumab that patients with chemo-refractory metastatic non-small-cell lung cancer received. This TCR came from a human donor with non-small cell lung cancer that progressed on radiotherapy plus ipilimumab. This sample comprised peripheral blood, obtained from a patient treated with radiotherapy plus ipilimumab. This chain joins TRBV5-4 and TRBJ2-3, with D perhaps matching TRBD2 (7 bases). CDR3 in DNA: TGTGCCAGCAGCCCTCAGGGGTTAGCGGGCCGCACAGATACGCAGTATTTT. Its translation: CASSPQGLAGRTDTQYF.